What follows are 10 T cell receptor beta chains derived from one specimen sequenced in a study of blood T cell repertoires in COVID-19. TCRdb keeps only in-frame clones here, not all; method: immunoSEQ multiplex PCR. The sample lists about 110,000 clones; 55% to 75% were seen once. Input material: peripheral blood. The origin of the receptors is a human donor with acute or convalescent COVID-19. The donor label of this sample is uncertain.

This clone was picked up a small number of times. The chain recombines TRBV11-2 with TRBJ1-1; D might be TRBD1 (6 bases). V was pared by 5 bases and J by 11 bases, with 18 bases between. CDR3 length: 13 amino acids. The germline V gene has CDR1 SGHAT and CDR2 FQNNGV. In DNA form, the CDR3 reads TGTGCCAGCAGCCTGATCCAGGGGAGGGATGCTTTCTTT. Translating it yields CASSLIQGRDAFF.

This chain joins TRBV18 and TRBJ1-4, with 8 bases that match TRBD1. V was clipped by 4 bases and J by 3 bases; unmatched bases: 7. Germline assignment: CDR1 KGHSH and CDR2 LQKENI. This CDR3 spans 16 amino acids. The DNA of the CDR3 is TGTGCCAGCTCACGGACAGGGAGAACGGCTAATGAAAAACTGTTTTTT. Translated, it gives CASSRTGRTANEKLFF.

The chain links TRBV2 to TRBJ1-1, with D possibly matching TRBD1 (5 bases). CDR3 length: 13 amino acids. V lost 3 bases and J lost 5, with 10 bases in between. Per the germline V gene, CDR1 is SNHLY and CDR2 is FYNNEI. CDR3 in amino acids: CASSDSRATEAFF. The CDR3 DNA reads as TGTGCCAGCAGTGACAGCAGGGCGACTGAAGCTTTCTTT.

The genes are TRBV28 and TRBJ2-7; 10 bases are shared with TRBD1. Germline V lookup: CDR1 MDHEN, CDR2 SYDVKM. V trimming: 5 bases; J trimming: 7 bases; junction bases outside the gene matches: 11. CDR3 size: 15 residues. CDR3 coding DNA: TGTGCCAGCAGTACTCCCGGGACAGGGGCTTGGGAGCAGTACTTC. As protein: CASSTPGTGAWEQYF. The full variable domain, its missing parts supplied by reference TRBV28 and TRBJ2-7, is DVKVTQSSRYLVKRTGEKVFLECVQDMDHENMFWYRQDPGLGLRLIYFSYDVKMKEKGDIPEGYSVSREKKERFSLILESASTNQTSMYLCASSTPGTGAWEQYFGPGTRLTVT.

The rearrangement links TRBV2 to TRBJ1-3; 9 bases line up with TRBD1. The germline CDR1 and CDR2 sequences are SNHLY and FYNNEI. With 6 bases clipped from V and 7 bases from J, the junction kept 10 bases outside the gene matches. CDR3 length: 15 amino acids. Written as DNA, the CDR3 is TGTGCCAGCAGGGGAGGTCGGGACAGGGCGAACACCATATATTTT. This translates into CASRGGRDRANTIYF.

This clone appeared many times. The CDR3 DNA reads as TGTGCCAGCAGCTTGGGGGCCGGCACAGATACGCAGTATTTT. This gives the protein CASSLGAGTDTQYF. V and J are TRBV7-9 and TRBJ2-3; weak D call: TRBD1 (6 bases). The germline gives CDR1 SEHNR, CDR2 FQNEAQ (reference sequence). The length of the CDR3 is 14 residues. Trimming removed 3 bases from V and 1 base from J, with 8 bases in between.

The rearrangement joins TRBV13 to TRBJ2-3; maybe TRBD1 (5 bases). V was pared by 5 bases and J by 0 bases, with 12 bases between. The CDR3 length is 15 residues. CDR1 and CDR2 from the germline V gene are PRHDT and FYEKMQ (reference sequence). CDR3 in DNA: TGTGCCAGCAGCGCCCGCAGGGCTAGCACAGATACGCAGTATTTT. It encodes CASSARRASTDTQYF.

The gene calls are TRBV19 and TRBJ1-1; no firm D call. Germline loops: CDR1 LNHDA, CDR2 SQIVND (reference sequence). This CDR3 is built from 12 residues. The V end lost 5 bases, the J end lost 4 bases, and 8 bases lay between the germline ends. The CDR3 DNA follows: TGTGCCAGTAGTGGTCAGTTCACTGAAGCTTTCTTT. Its protein is CASSGQFTEAFF.

This rearrangement joins TRBV30 to TRBJ1-6; 9 bases agree with TRBD1. The germline CDR1 and CDR2 sequences are GTSNPN and SVGIG (reference sequence). CDR3 length: 13 residues. J was trimmed by 10 bases and V by 1 base; bases with no gene match: 2. This CDR3 reads CAWSADRGSPLHF. CDR3 bases: TGTGCCTGGAGTGCCGACAGGGGGTCACCCCTCCACTTT.

The rearrangement links TRBV24-1 to TRBJ2-1; 7 bases match TRBD1. The CDR3 is made up of 14 amino acids. Trimming at V came to 3 bases and at J to 4 bases, leaving 2 bases not matched to a gene. In germline, CDR1 is KGHDR, CDR2 SFDVKD. The chain's CDR3 is CATSDRDRYNEQFF. The CDR3 DNA reads TGTGCCACCAGTGATCGGGACAGATACAATGAGCAGTTCTTC.